This TCR beta chain came from a study of T cell changes during pregnancy in multiple sclerosis. The CDR3 spans 13 residues. V gave up 0 bases and J gave up 7 bases; unmatched junction bases: 5. Germline values: CDR1 GTSNPN, CDR2 SVGIG (reference sequence). Produced via immunoSEQ multiplex PCR; TCRdb's table is partial and in-frame only. The table has tens of thousands of clones, approximately 92% seen once. The source of this sequence is a female donor in good health, enrolled as a control in a pregnancy study. The sequences come from peripheral blood, collected in the third trimester of pregnancy. The chain recombines TRBV30 with TRBJ2-5, with TRBD1 identical over 7 bases. The CDR3, as DNA: TGTGCCTGGAGTGTGGGACAGATCGGGACCCAGTACTTC. Translated, it gives CAWSVGQIGTQYF.